The next 5 T cell receptor beta chains were all read from a single sample in a study of cytomegalovirus exposure and HLA in healthy donors. The study ran its PCR with 60 Vbeta and 13 Jbeta primers. The protocol was immunoSEQ multiplex PCR, while the TCRdb copy is restricted to in-frame clones and leaves out a portion. The top ten hold more than 2% of the sample, which has about 160,000 clones, approximately 85% seen once. Sequences were obtained from PBMCs. The receptors shown here come from a young man in good health and CMV-seropositive.

V usage is TRBV6-1 and J usage is TRBJ1-6; D gene ambiguous. V lost 6 bases to trimming and J lost 6 bases, with 6 bases between them. The CDR3 length is 12 residues. Germline loops: CDR1 MNHNS, CDR2 SASEGT. CDR3 loop: CASRELNSPLHF. The CDR3 DNA follows: TGTGCCAGCAGGGAACTTAATTCACCCCTCCACTTT.

This chain joins TRBV6-1 and TRBJ2-5; 11 bases are shared with TRBD2. The CDR3 totals 15 residues. J was trimmed by 4 bases and V by 6 bases; bases with no gene match: 7. Germline CDR1 is MNHNS and CDR2 is SASEGT. In nucleotides, the CDR3 is TGTGCCAGCAGCCCTATAGCGGGGGGGGGAGAGACCCAGTACTTC. Its translation: CASSPIAGGGETQYF.

This clone was observed a single time. The V call is TRBV9, the J call TRBJ2-5, with TRBD2 identical over 13 bases. The J segment lost 2 bases and the V segment lost 2 bases, leaving 6 bases of the junction unmatched. CDR3 length: 17 amino acids. Germline CDR1 SGDLS, CDR2 YYNGEE. The CDR3 is CASSVSTTSGGQETQYF. CDR3 sequence (DNA): TGTGCCAGCAGCGTCTCAACGACTAGCGGGGGGCAAGAGACCCAGTACTTC. The full variable domain, rest sourced from reference TRBV9 and TRBJ2-5, is DSGVTQTPKHLITATGQRVTLRCSPRSGDLSVYWYQQSLDQGLQFLIQYYNGEERAKGNILERFSAQQFPDLHSELNLSSLELGDSALYFCASSVSTTSGGQETQYFGPGTRLLVL.

The V gene is TRBV14, the J gene TRBJ2-1; a possible D gene is TRBD2 (6 bases). The V gene's germline CDR1 is SGHDN and CDR2 FVKESK. The ends were cut back, 2 bases at V and 0 bases at J, with 20 bases in the middle. The CDR3 is made up of 19 amino acids. CDR3 coding DNA: TGTGCCAGCAGCCAATCGGTTAGCGGAGCCCTCACCTCCTACAATGAGCAGTTCTTC. Amino acids: CASSQSVSGALTSYNEQFF. The variable domain in full, with the rest retrieved from reference TRBV14 and TRBJ2-1, is EAGVTQFPSHSVIEKGQTVTLRCDPISGHDNLYWYRRVMGKEIKFLLHFVKESKQDESGMPNNRFLAERTGGTYSTLKVQPAELEDSGVYFCASSQSVSGALTSYNEQFFGPGTRLTVL.

The sample holds one count of this clone. CDR3 sequence: CASSQDSGPDEQFF. CDR3 in DNA: TGCGCCAGCAGCCAAGATAGTGGTCCTGATGAGCAGTTCTTC. This rearrangement joins TRBV4-3 to TRBJ2-1; D gene ambiguous. Trimming left V 0 bases short and J 8 bases short, with 11 bases between. CDR1 is LGHNA and CDR2 is YSLEER in the germline V gene. This CDR3 has 14 amino acids.